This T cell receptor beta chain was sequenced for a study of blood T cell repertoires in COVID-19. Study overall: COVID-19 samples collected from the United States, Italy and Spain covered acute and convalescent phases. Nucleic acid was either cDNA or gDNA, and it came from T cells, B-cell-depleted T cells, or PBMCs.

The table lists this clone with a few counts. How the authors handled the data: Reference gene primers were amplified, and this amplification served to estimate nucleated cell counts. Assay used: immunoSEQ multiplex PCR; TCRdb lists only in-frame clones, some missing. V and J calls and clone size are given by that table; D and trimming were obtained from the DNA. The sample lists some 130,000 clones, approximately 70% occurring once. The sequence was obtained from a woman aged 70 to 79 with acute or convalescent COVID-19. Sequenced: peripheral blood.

CDR3 loop: CASSLRGLAGGNEQFF. Here the CDR3 DNA reads TGTGCCAGCAGCCTGAGGGGACTAGCGGGAGGTAATGAGCAGTTCTTC. The chain employs TRBV3-1 (or the pseudogene TRBV3-2) and TRBJ2-1; 15 bases are shared with TRBD2. Per germline, CDR1 LGHDT and CDR2 YNNKEL (reference sequence). V lost 4 bases and J lost 7; bases outside the gene matches: 5. CDR3 size: 16 residues.